What follows are 2 T cell receptor beta chains derived from one specimen sequenced in a study of cytomegalovirus exposure and HLA in healthy donors (dated by TCRdb to 2016 to 2017). To prepare the library, the immunoSEQ multiplex PCR assay was applied. For the multiplex PCR, a mixture combining 60 forward primers for TCR Vbeta segments and 13 reverse primers for TCR Jbeta segments was used. TCRdb retrieved this table from immuneACCESS and kept in-frame rearrangements only. Not all clones are present; in checked studies, unresolved V genes account for under half, and no reason is known for the remainder. For this sample there are 60,000 to 75,000 clones; around 74% appear just once. The leading ten clones occupy about a fifth of the sample. The sequenced sample consisted of PBMCs. All receptors come from a woman aged 25 to 45 in good health and CMV-seropositive.

This clone has just a few counts. This chain uses TRBV5-1 with TRBJ1-1, with D perhaps matching TRBD1 (5 bases). CDR3 size: 14 residues. The V end lost 7 bases, the J end lost 1 base, and 14 bases lay between the germline ends. Per the germline V gene, CDR1 is SGHRS and CDR2 is YFSETQ. CDR3 sequence (DNA): TGCGCCAGCCGCAGGGCCCCAGGGAACACTGAAGCTTTCTTT. Translation: CASRRAPGNTEAFF.

The V and J genes are TRBV6-1 and TRBJ1-1; tentative D call: TRBD1 (6 bases). The CDR3 spans 13 residues. V was clipped by 5 bases and J by 8 bases, with 15 bases between them. The germline CDR1 and CDR2 sequences are MNHNS and SASEGT. Here the CDR3 reads CASSPQRGTEAFF. The DNA of the CDR3 is TGTGCCAGCAGTCCTCAAAGGGGGACAGAAGCTTTCTTT.